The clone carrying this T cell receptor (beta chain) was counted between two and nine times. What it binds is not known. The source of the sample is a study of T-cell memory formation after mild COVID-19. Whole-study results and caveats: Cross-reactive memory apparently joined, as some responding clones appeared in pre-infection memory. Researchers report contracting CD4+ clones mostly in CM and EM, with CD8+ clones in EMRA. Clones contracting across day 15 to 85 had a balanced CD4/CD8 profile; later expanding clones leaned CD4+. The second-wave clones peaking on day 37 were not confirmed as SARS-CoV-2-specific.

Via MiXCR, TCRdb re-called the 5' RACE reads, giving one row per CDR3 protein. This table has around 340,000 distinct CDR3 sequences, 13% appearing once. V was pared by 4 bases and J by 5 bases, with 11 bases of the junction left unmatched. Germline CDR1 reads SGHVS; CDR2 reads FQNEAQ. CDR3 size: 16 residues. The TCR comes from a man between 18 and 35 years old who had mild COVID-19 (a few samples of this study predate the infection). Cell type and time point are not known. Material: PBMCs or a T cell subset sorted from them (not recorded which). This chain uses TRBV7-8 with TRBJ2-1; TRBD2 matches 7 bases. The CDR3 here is CASSSPQLAVNNEQFF. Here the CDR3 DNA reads TGTGCCAGCAGCTCCCCCCAGCTAGCGGTGAACAATGAGCAGTTCTTC.